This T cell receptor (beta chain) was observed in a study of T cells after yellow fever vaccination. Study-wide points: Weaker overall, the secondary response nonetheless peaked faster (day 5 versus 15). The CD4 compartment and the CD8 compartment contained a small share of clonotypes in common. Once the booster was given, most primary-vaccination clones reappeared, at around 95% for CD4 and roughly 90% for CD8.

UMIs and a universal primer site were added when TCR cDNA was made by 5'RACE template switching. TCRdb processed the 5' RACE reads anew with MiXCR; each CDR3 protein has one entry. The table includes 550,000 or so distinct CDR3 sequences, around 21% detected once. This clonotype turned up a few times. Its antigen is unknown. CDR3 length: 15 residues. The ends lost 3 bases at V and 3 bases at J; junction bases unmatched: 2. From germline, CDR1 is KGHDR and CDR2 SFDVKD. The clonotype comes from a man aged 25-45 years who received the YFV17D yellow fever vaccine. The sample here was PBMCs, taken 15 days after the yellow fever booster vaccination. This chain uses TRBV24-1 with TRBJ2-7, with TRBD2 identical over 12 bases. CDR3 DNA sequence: TGTGCCACCAGTGATGGGGGACTAGCGGGCTACGAGCAGTACTTC. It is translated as CATSDGGLAGYEQYF.